This T cell receptor (beta chain) derives from a study of T cell repertoires and HLA-DP antigens (dated by TCRdb to the late 2010s). Study-level background: Using HeLa cells transduced to present allogeneic HLA-DP, the study set up an in vitro model of CD4+ T cell alloreactivity. An average DNA input of roughly 0.2 ug was used for sorted CD137+CD4+ samples, compared with 950 to 1,500 ng for pre-culture CD4+ samples. The three donors were two male and one female, with ages ranging from the 18-to-29 to the 60-to-69 age band. Compared with self, one alloantigen differed at one amino acid in the peptide-binding groove and the other differed at under 13, modelling structurally similar versus dissimilar alloantigens.

About this clone itself: Its specific antigen is unknown. The record has no base qualities; no much larger clone is one base away.

The CDR3 starts with the cysteine, ends with the phenylalanine, and has 16 residues. The kept DNA is CDR3 alone, 48 bases in frame from the first base. As encoded in the germline V gene, CDR1 is SGHVS while CDR2 is FQNEAQ. V trim: 2 bases; J trim: 6 bases; unmatched bases: 9. Untouched CD4+ T cells were isolated from Ficoll-separated PBMC by magnetic bead negative selection, reaching an average purity of around 98%. Untouched CD4+ T cells were isolated from Ficoll-separated PBMC with magnetic beads, reaching approximately 98% purity with negligible CD8+ contamination. Peripheral blood mononuclear cells were supplied by the buffy coats of a few healthy blood donors, who served as the study donors. Each of the three donors was CMV seronegative. The DNeasy Blood & Tissue Kit was used for extraction of genomic DNA. Genomic DNA from sorted CD137+CD4+ cells and from pre-culture CD4+ baseline samples of each subject was subjected to TCRB sequencing.

The immunoSEQ multiplex PCR, with forward primers for 54 TRBV segments and reverse primers for 13 TRBJ segments, was used to amplify TCRB CDR3 regions. Deep resolution, with a target of 150,000 to 250,000 T cell genomes, was applied to the sequencing of pre-culture CD4+ samples. Amplicons were sequenced on an Illumina HiSeq System, producing 87 bp reads covering the CDR3. As for how the authors treated the data: Reads were corrected for PCR and sequencing errors, and CDR3 regions were defined by alignment to IMGT reference sequences. Synthetic template pools were used to estimate counts of templates and unique rearrangements. Clonality was computed as 1 minus Pielou's evenness. The Daley-Smith estimator was used to estimate richness. Morisita's index served as the measure of repertoire overlap. Clones present in cultured samples but not detected in the pre-culture repertoire of the same donor were defined as low-abundance clones. TCRdb re-hosts the immuneACCESS table, in-frame sequences only. Its copies lack some clones; in the studies checked, an unresolved V gene accounts for under half of them, and the cause for the rest is not known. The V and J calls and clone size come from that table; D and trimming were worked out from the DNA. For this sample there are some 110,000 clones; nearly 95% appear just once. Over 0.25% of the sample lies in the top ten.

What the research found in general, with its limitations: Average cumulative frequency of clones undetected before culture was roughly 36% against one allele and roughly 54% against the other. The study was limited by having just a few donors, by relying on a non-physiological HeLa antigen-presenting system, and by using total CD4+ cells as responders. Separate analysis of naive and memory CD4+ repertoires was not performed. Similar clonality (roughly 0.4) was observed for sorted CD137+ cells against both alloantigens, and this clonality was much higher than that observed in pre-culture samples (approximately 0.043).

Input material: CD4+ T cells from PBMCs. Rearrangement joined TRBV7-8 to TRBJ2-3, with 9 junctional bases fitting TRBD2. The source is a woman aged 18-35 years in good health and CMV-seronegative. The CDR3 is CASSLSPGLAADTQYF. The DNA is TGTGCCAGCAGCTTAAGTCCGGGACTAGCCGCCGATACGCAGTATTTT.